This T cell receptor (beta chain) was observed in a study of chemoradiotherapy in HPV16-positive cancers. Study conclusions and caveats: Better recurrence-free survival went with HPV-responsive T-cell expansion in HPV16-positive patients. During treatment, candidate HPV-specific clones and E7-related motifs expanded in tumor.

Repertoires were sampled repeatedly during chemoradiotherapy. Assay used: immunoSEQ multiplex PCR; TCRdb lists only in-frame clones, some missing. The sample gives approximately 38,000 clones, 80% of which show up once; about 4.1% is in the top ten. The V and J ends lost 0 bases and 0 bases respectively, with 7 bases between them. CDR3 length: 14 residues. Germline V gene sequence: CDR1 SGHRS, CDR2 YFSETQ. About this clone: Its antigen is undetermined.

The specimen was blood, collected from a patient who underwent chemoradiotherapy. The receptor was derived from a human donor with HPV-associated anogenital cancer. The chain employs TRBV5-1 and TRBJ2-7; D is unresolved. The CDR3 DNA reads TGCGCCAGCAGCTTGGGGGCCTACTCCTACGAGCAGTACTTC. Amino acid sequence: CASSLGAYSYEQYF.